The sequence of this TCR beta chain was determined in a study of Tregs in tolerant kidney transplant recipients (dated by TCRdb to about 2019). Background on the whole study: Related donors were used in the transplants with nonmyeloablative bone marrow transplantation, and mixed chimerism was transient in the human trials. Before combined kidney and bone marrow transplantation, this study identified donor-specific regulatory T cells using TCRbeta sequencing and then followed those same cells after transplant. Overall results and qualifications from the work: Although technical replication error seemed to be minimal, the question of biological reproducibility was not addressed directly. Donor-specific Treg expansion exceeded global Treg expansion in tolerant patients, suggesting antigen-driven rather than nonspecific expansion. The most biologically relevant and donor-specific TCRbeta repertoire appeared to be identified by expanding Tregs with activated donor B cells. Because only a small number of patients were included, the study had limitations, and the results will need to be validated in larger populations as well as under other immunosuppression protocols. For some patients, the PCR primers changed as time went on, which meant samples from those patients could not be compared with one another at the nucleotide level.

This sample's time point label indicates: blood sample drawn before combined kidney and bone marrow transplant. Unstimulated Tregs (CD4+CD25+CD127-), CD4+ non-Tregs (CD4+CD25-), CD4 and CD8 cells were FACS-sorted from thawed PBMCs. The patients were a few recipients of combined kidney and bone marrow transplants from the ITN036ST trial, and samples were available only from these trial subjects. Healthy control blood was processed to PBMCs by Ficoll density gradient and cryopreserved, and patient PBMCs were collected before and after transplant. Genomic DNA was extracted from sorted cells with the QIAGEN DNeasy Blood and Tissue Kit for TCRbeta CDR3 sequencing. High-throughput TCRbeta CDR3 sequencing, including PCR amplification with bias correction and internal controls, was performed commercially through immunoSEQ. On the study's bioinformatics: Unique productive TCRbeta sequences were defined by CDR3 nucleotide sequence where primers matched, otherwise by CDR3 amino acid sequence with Vbeta and Jbeta genes. As a correction for sorting error, sequences shared between sorted populations at a frequency ratio of 2:1 or less were discarded, and the remaining shared sequences were assigned to the higher population. A sequence counted as donor-reactive if, in CFSE-low cells, the sequence had a frequency of at least 0.01% and was expanded at least 5-fold compared with unstimulated cells. Repertoire divergence was quantified by Jensen-Shannon divergence using the top 100 TCRbeta sequences ranked by frequency. For samples with multiple sequencing runs, sorting error was corrected in each run separately before the runs were combined. Here the immuneACCESS table is served through TCRdb, limited to in-frame sequences with V and J called. Missing clones are a known gap in these copies; in checked studies unresolved V genes cover under half, and the rest lacks a known reason. The V and J calls and clone size come from that table; D and trimming were worked out from the DNA. The sample yields about 110,000 clones; 90% were counted once. Under 0.35% of the sample lies in the top ten.

Remarks on this clone: Its antigen target is currently unknown. Base quality data are lacking; no much larger clone is found one base away.

Here the sequenced sample was CD4+ T cells from blood, taken before the transplant. This clonotype was sampled from a human donor who received a combined kidney and bone marrow transplant.

The sequenced DNA: TGTGCCAGCATAAGGACAGGTCTTTCGCAGTACTTC. It encodes CASIRTGLSQYF. The rearranged segments are TRBV6-5 and TRBJ2-7; 7 of the junction bases match TRBD1. Germline trimming amounts to 7 bases on V and 9 bases on J, with 9 as the count of junction bases outside the gene matches. Reading the germline V gene gives CDR1 MNHEY and CDR2 SVGAGI. The CDR3, from cysteine to phenylalanine, totals 12 residues. CDR3 DNA only is kept here, 36 bases in frame from base 1.